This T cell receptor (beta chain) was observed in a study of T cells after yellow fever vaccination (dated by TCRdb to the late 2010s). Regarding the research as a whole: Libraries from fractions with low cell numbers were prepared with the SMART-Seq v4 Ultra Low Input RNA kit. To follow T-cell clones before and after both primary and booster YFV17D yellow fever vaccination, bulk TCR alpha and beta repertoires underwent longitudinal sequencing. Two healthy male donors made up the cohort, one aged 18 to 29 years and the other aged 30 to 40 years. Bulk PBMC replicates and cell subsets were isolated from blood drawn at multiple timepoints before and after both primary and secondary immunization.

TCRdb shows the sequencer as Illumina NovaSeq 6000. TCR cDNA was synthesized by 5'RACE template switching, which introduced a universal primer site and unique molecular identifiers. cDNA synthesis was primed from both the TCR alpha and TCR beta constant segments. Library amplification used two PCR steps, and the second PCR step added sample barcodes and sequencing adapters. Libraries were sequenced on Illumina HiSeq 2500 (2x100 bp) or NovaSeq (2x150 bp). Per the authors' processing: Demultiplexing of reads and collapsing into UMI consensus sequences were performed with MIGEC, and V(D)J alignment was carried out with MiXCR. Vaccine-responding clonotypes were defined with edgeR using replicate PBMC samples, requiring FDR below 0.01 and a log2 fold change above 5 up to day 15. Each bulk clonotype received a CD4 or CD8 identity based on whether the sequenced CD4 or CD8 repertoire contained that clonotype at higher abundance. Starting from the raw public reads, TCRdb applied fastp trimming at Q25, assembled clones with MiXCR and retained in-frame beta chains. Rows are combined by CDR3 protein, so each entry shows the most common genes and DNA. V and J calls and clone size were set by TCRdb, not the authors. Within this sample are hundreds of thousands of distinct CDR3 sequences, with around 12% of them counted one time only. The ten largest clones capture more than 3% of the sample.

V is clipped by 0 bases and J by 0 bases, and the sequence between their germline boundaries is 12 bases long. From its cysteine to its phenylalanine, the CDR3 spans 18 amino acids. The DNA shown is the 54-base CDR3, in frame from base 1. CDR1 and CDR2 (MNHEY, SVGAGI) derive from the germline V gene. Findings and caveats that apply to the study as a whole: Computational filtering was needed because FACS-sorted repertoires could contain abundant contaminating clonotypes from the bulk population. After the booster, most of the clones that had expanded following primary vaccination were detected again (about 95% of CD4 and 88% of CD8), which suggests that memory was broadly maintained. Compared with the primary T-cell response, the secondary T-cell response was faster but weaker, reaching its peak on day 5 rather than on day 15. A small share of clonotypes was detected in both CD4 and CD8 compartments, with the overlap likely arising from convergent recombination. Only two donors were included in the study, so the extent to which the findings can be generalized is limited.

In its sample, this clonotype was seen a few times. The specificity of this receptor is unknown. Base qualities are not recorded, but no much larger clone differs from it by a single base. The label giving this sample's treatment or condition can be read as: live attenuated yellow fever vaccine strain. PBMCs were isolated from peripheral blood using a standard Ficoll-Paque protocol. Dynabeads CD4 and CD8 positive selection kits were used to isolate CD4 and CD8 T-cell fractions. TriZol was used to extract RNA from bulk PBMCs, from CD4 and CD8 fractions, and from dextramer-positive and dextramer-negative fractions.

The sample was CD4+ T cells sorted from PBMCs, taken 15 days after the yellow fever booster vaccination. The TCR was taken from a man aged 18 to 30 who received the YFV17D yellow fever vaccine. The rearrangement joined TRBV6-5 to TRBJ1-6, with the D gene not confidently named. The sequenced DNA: TGTGCCAGCAGTTACTCGTTTTCTGGTAGCTCCTATAATTCACCCCTCCACTTT. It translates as CASSYSFSGSSYNSPLHF.